This T cell receptor beta chain was recorded in a study of blood T cell repertoires in COVID-19. Whole-study context: Sources were T cells, B-cell-depleted T cells, or PBMCs; the material itself was cDNA or gDNA.

Original analysis: Counts of nucleated cells, estimated from reference gene primer amplification, were obtained. Only in-frame clones appear in the TCRdb table, and some are missing; sequencing was by immunoSEQ multiplex PCR. V, J and clone size are taken as reported in that table, and D and trimming were inferred from the DNA itself. The sample yields roughly 160,000 clones, approximately 87% seen once. The ends were cut back, 3 bases at V and 7 bases at J, with 15 bases in the middle. This CDR3 spans 15 amino acids. Germline V gene lookup returns CDR1 KGHSH and CDR2 LQKENI. The chain combines TRBV18 with TRBJ1-4, with a weak D call TRBD1 (5 bases). The sample comprised peripheral blood. The TCR originated in a woman between 70 and 85 years old with COVID-19, enrolled during active disease. The CDR3 bases are TGTGCCAGCTCACCGTCCGGGGGACTACCTGAAAAACTGTTTTTT. Encoded protein: CASSPSGGLPEKLFF.